This T cell receptor (beta chain) was recorded in a study of T-cell reconstitution after alpha-beta-depleted transplantation in children. As it was prepared, the TCRbeta library received unique molecular identifiers. In TCRdb, the PCR reads were re-called with MiXCR into one record per CDR3 protein. Of 130,000 or so distinct CDR3 sequences detected, about 9.6% appear once; the ten largest clones hold more than 20%. This clonotype was counted many times. The antigen remains undetermined. General study points: Where some patients showed high TCRbeta diversity at day 60, it came from recipient T cells and thymic progenitors that had survived.

Germline-derived CDR1 and CDR2 are ENHRY and SYGVKD. CDR3 length: 12 amino acids. V was shortened by 2 bases and J by 6 bases, with 5 bases between the two germline ends. The rearrangement links TRBV10-3 to TRBJ2-1; D is unclear. The receptor's source is a girl under three years old who had a stem cell transplant for combined immunodeficiency, so the T cells may come from the graft donor. The sample here was PBMCs, mostly from graft donor cells, taken 180 days after TCRalphabeta/CD19-depleted stem cell transplant. CDR3 residues: CAISEISNEQFF. DNA of the CDR3: TGTGCCATCAGTGAGATCAGCAATGAGCAGTTCTTC.